This note documents a single T cell receptor (beta chain) sequence. Antigen unknown. Germline loops: CDR1 MNHNS, CDR2 SASEGT. The CDR3 runs to 11 residues. Trimming took off 8 bases at V and 7 bases at J, with 11 bases between the two ends. TCRdb used MiXCR to reprocess the reads, holding one entry per CDR3 protein. This sample has 300,000 to 400,000 distinct CDR3 sequences, with about 29% found just once. The source of the sample is a study of T cell repertoires in cytomegalovirus infection. Study context: Based on public TCR beta signatures, there were indications of CMV infection and of a matching HLA type.

The chain joins TRBV6-1 to TRBJ1-2, with D unresolved. Sequencing used cultured PBMCs, obtained from culture after CMV antigen stimulation. This sequence was found in a human donor in good health (CMV status not recorded). Some clones in this sample may be carry-over from other donors' samples. CDR3 in amino acids: CASHDNFGYTF. CDR3 DNA sequence: TGTGCCAGCCATGATAATTTTGGCTACACCTTC.